This TCR beta chain came from a study of blood T cell repertoires in COVID-19. Overall study context: Samples taken during acute and convalescent COVID-19 were collected in the United States, Italy and Spain.

The CDR3 covers 14 residues. Germline lookup yields CDR1 SEHNR and CDR2 FQNEAQ (reference sequence). The V end lost 6 bases, the J end lost 8 bases, and 19 bases lay between the germline ends. Clones were read by immunoSEQ multiplex PCR, and TCRdb kept only the in-frame ones, dropping some. Of some 87,000 clones detected, about 85% appear once; the ten largest clones hold nearly 25%. This TCR was sampled from an elderly man with active or convalescent COVID-19. The source material was peripheral blood. V usage is TRBV7-9 and J usage is TRBJ1-2, with D maybe TRBD1 (6 bases). The CDR3 coding sequence is TGTGCCAGCAGGCTTAGCTCAGGGGCCTACGGCTACACCTTC. Translated: CASRLSSGAYGYTF.